A selection of T cell receptor beta chains follows, all from one sample in a study of T cell repertoires in cytomegalovirus infection. TCRdb reanalysed the reads using MiXCR and keeps one entry per CDR3 protein. Among approximately 260,000 distinct CDR3 sequences listed, 17% were seen once. The sample comprised CD8+ T cells from PBMCs. The receptor source for this set is a human donor in good health (CMV status not recorded). Some clones in this sample may be carry-over from other donors' samples. Each CDR3 is given with its conserved first and last residue. D genes are given only for firm matches. A clone size is listed for some rows: how often the clone was seen (once, few, many), or a class if it is expanded.

D gene: TRBD1; clone size: -; J gene: TRBJ2-5; V gene: TRBV11-2; CDR3 DNA: TGTGCCAGCAGCCCTCGACCGGACAGGGGGCGCCTGGTCGGAGAGACCCAGTACTTC; CDR3 protein: CASSPRPDRGRLVGETQYF
D gene: -; clone size: many; J gene: TRBJ2-3; V gene: TRBV7-2; CDR3 DNA: TGTGCCAGCAGCTTGGGTAGCGCAGATACGCAGTATTTT; CDR3 protein: CASSLGSADTQYF
D gene: TRBD2; clone size: many; J gene: TRBJ2-3; V gene: TRBV7-8; CDR3 DNA: TGTGCCAGCAGCTTAGGTCGGGAGCGGGGGGGCGTTAGCACAGATACGCAGTATTTT; CDR3 protein: CASSLGRERGGVSTDTQYF
D gene: -; clone size: -; J gene: TRBJ1-5; V gene: TRBV2; CDR3 DNA: TGTGCCAGCAGAGAGGGAGCAAGTTACAATCAGCCCCAGCATTTT; CDR3 protein: CASREGASYNQPQHF
D gene: TRBD2; clone size: -; J gene: TRBJ2-2; V gene: TRBV6-6; CDR3 DNA: TGTGCCAGCAGCATATCGGGACTAGCGGCGAACACCGGGGAGCTGTTTTTT; CDR3 protein: CASSISGLAANTGELFF
D gene: -; clone size: once; J gene: TRBJ2-2; V gene: TRBV2; CDR3 DNA: TGTGCCAGCAGTGAAAGGATACTAGCCCTCTCGAACACCGGGGAGCTGTTTTTT; CDR3 protein: CASSERILALSNTGELFF
D gene: -; clone size: few; J gene: TRBJ2-1; V gene: TRBV29-1; CDR3 DNA: TGCAGCGTGGGATCCTACAATGAGCAGTTCTTC; CDR3 protein: CSVGSYNEQFF
D gene: -; clone size: -; J gene: TRBJ2-4; V gene: TRBV18; CDR3 DNA: TGTGCCAGCTCACCACCTTCGGGGAGATGGGACAAAAACATTCAGTACTTC; CDR3 protein: CASSPPSGRWDKNIQYF
D gene: TRBD1; clone size: many; J gene: TRBJ1-2; V gene: TRBV7-9; CDR3 DNA: TGTGCCAGCAGCTCGGGACAGGGGTGGGCCTATGGCTACACCTTC; CDR3 protein: CASSSGQGWAYGYTF
D gene: TRBD1; clone size: -; J gene: TRBJ1-5; V gene: TRBV6-2/TRBV6-3; CDR3 DNA: TGTGCCAGCAGAAGGGACAGCACCAAAACGCTGGGCCAGCCCCAGCATTTT; CDR3 protein: CASRRDSTKTLGQPQHF
D gene: -; clone size: many; J gene: TRBJ2-7; V gene: TRBV7-6; CDR3 DNA: TGTGCCAGCAGTGCCACTGTAGGGGACTCCTACGAGCAGTACTTC; CDR3 protein: CASSATVGDSYEQYF
D gene: TRBD1; clone size: -; J gene: TRBJ1-6; V gene: TRBV6-2/TRBV6-3; CDR3 DNA: TGTGCCAGCACCACAGACGGGACAGAGACCCCTTATAATTCACCCCTCCACTTT; CDR3 protein: CASTTDGTETPYNSPLHF
D gene: -; clone size: -; J gene: TRBJ2-1; V gene: TRBV6-6; CDR3 DNA: TGTGCCAGCAGTCTAGCGCCTGGGGTAGAATACAATGAGCAGTTCTTC; CDR3 protein: CASSLAPGVEYNEQFF
D gene: -; clone size: few; J gene: TRBJ2-5; V gene: TRBV20-1; CDR3 DNA: TGCAGTGCTAGTTCTAGGGACTGGGAGACCCAGTACTTC; CDR3 protein: CSASSRDWETQYF
D gene: TRBD1; clone size: few; J gene: TRBJ2-7; V gene: TRBV6-6; CDR3 DNA: TGTGCCAGCGGATTTGATGACAGGGTAGCCTACGAGCAGTACTTC; CDR3 protein: CASGFDDRVAYEQYF
D gene: -; clone size: -; J gene: TRBJ2-7; V gene: TRBV5-1; CDR3 DNA: TGCGCCAGCAGCTTGGAACTAAAGGGCGGGGTTAATTACGAGCAGTACTTC; CDR3 protein: CASSLELKGGVNYEQYF
D gene: -; clone size: many; J gene: TRBJ1-1; V gene: TRBV7-3; CDR3 DNA: TGTGGAGGGGCTGAAGCTTTCTTT; CDR3 protein: CGGAEAFF
D gene: TRBD1; clone size: -; J gene: TRBJ2-1; V gene: TRBV4-3; CDR3 DNA: TGCGCCAGCAGCCAAGATCTGGGACAGGGGGCGTTTCGCAATGAGCAGTTCTTC; CDR3 protein: CASSQDLGQGAFRNEQFF
D gene: -; clone size: few; J gene: TRBJ2-3; V gene: TRBV20-1; CDR3 DNA: TGCAGTGCTAGAGATCCGGGGGACGTGGAAGATACGCAGTATTTT; CDR3 protein: CSARDPGDVEDTQYF
D gene: TRBD2; clone size: many; J gene: TRBJ2-3; V gene: TRBV7-2; CDR3 DNA: TGTGCCAGCAGCTCCAGTTGGCCAGCGGGGGGCACAGATACGCAGTATTTT; CDR3 protein: CASSSSWPAGGTDTQYF
D gene: TRBD1; clone size: many; J gene: TRBJ1-1; V gene: TRBV6-2/TRBV6-3; CDR3 DNA: TGTGCCAGCAGTGACGTCGGGACAGGTTTACGACCCATGAACACTGAAGCTTTCTTT; CDR3 protein: CASSDVGTGLRPMNTEAFF
D gene: -; clone size: -; J gene: TRBJ2-1; V gene: TRBV10-3; CDR3 DNA: TGTGCCACACAAACAGCGAGCTCCTACAATGAGCAGTTCTTC; CDR3 protein: CATQTASSYNEQFF
D gene: -; clone size: -; J gene: TRBJ2-5; V gene: TRBV11-2; CDR3 DNA: TGTGCCAGCAGCTCGACCGACTGGGCACCCCAAGAGACCCAGTACTTC; CDR3 protein: CASSSTDWAPQETQYF
D gene: -; clone size: few; J gene: TRBJ2-7; V gene: TRBV7-9; CDR3 DNA: TGTGCCAGCAGCTTAGCGTCGGGGGCCTCCTACGAGCAGTACTTC; CDR3 protein: CASSLASGASYEQYF
D gene: -; clone size: few; J gene: TRBJ1-3; V gene: TRBV28; CDR3 DNA: TGTGCCAGCAGTCCGCGTCAGGGAAACACCATATATTTT; CDR3 protein: CASSPRQGNTIYF
D gene: -; clone size: many; J gene: TRBJ1-1; V gene: TRBV7-2; CDR3 DNA: TGTGCCAGCAGCCCGTGGACGGATCCTATAATGAACACTGAAGCTTTCTTT; CDR3 protein: CASSPWTDPIMNTEAFF
D gene: TRBD2; clone size: many; J gene: TRBJ2-1; V gene: TRBV7-9; CDR3 DNA: TGTGCCAGCAGCTTCAGCGGGGGACGATACAATGAGCAGTTCTTC; CDR3 protein: CASSFSGGRYNEQFF
D gene: -; clone size: few; J gene: TRBJ2-7; V gene: TRBV2; CDR3 DNA: TGTGCCAGCAGACAAGACGGGTACGAGCAGTACTTC; CDR3 protein: CASRQDGYEQYF
D gene: TRBD2; clone size: -; J gene: TRBJ2-7; V gene: TRBV4-2; CDR3 DNA: TGTGCCAGCTCCGAGGGACTAGCGGGGGGTCTAAGTGGGTCGGGCTCCTACGAGCAGTACTTC; CDR3 protein: CASSEGLAGGLSGSGSYEQYF
D gene: -; clone size: few; J gene: TRBJ2-7; V gene: TRBV14; CDR3 DNA: TGTGCCAGCAGCCAAGAGACAGCCTACTCCTACGAGCAGTACTTC; CDR3 protein: CASSQETAYSYEQYF
D gene: -; clone size: -; J gene: TRBJ1-1; V gene: TRBV7-2; CDR3 DNA: TGTGCCTGCAGCTTAGCGGGGAGGACTGAAGCTTTCTTT; CDR3 protein: CACSLAGRTEAFF
D gene: -; clone size: many; J gene: TRBJ2-2; V gene: TRBV7-2; CDR3 DNA: TGTGCCAGCAGCTTAGGGACACTTAACACCGGGGAGCTGTTTTTT; CDR3 protein: CASSLGTLNTGELFF
D gene: -; clone size: few; J gene: TRBJ2-2; V gene: TRBV27; CDR3 DNA: TGTGCCAGCAGTCCATGGACCCCTCGGGAGCTGTTTTTT; CDR3 protein: CASSPWTPRELFF
D gene: -; clone size: medium-sized; J gene: TRBJ2-1; V gene: TRBV28; CDR3 DNA: TGTGCCAGCAGTCGACCTAGCTCCAGCTCCTACAATGAGCAGTTCTTC; CDR3 protein: CASSRPSSSSYNEQFF
D gene: -; clone size: many; J gene: TRBJ1-1; V gene: TRBV7-8; CDR3 DNA: TGTGCCAGCAGCTTAGCGGAAATAAATGAAGCTTTCTTT; CDR3 protein: CASSLAEINEAFF
D gene: -; clone size: -; J gene: TRBJ1-1; V gene: TRBV7-9; CDR3 DNA: TGTGCCAGCAGCTTTTCACGGGGATTAAAGTCGACTGAAGCTTTCTTT; CDR3 protein: CASSFSRGLKSTEAFF
D gene: -; clone size: few; J gene: TRBJ1-5; V gene: TRBV29-1; CDR3 DNA: TGCAGCGTCTCGAATCGGGGGGATAATCAGCCCCAGCATTTT; CDR3 protein: CSVSNRGDNQPQHF
D gene: -; clone size: -; J gene: TRBJ1-1; V gene: TRBV7-6; CDR3 DNA: TGTGCCAGCAGCCCGCCAGGGGTGGGGAACACTGAAGCTTTCTTT; CDR3 protein: CASSPPGVGNTEAFF
D gene: -; clone size: -; J gene: TRBJ1-2; V gene: TRBV7-9; CDR3 DNA: TGTGCCAGCAGCGTGGACTATGGCTACACCTTC; CDR3 protein: CASSVDYGYTF
D gene: -; clone size: many; J gene: TRBJ2-3; V gene: TRBV11-2; CDR3 DNA: TGTGCCAGCAGCTTAGATCCGGGCCCAGATACGCAGTATTTT; CDR3 protein: CASSLDPGPDTQYF
D gene: TRBD1; clone size: few; J gene: TRBJ1-2; V gene: TRBV2; CDR3 DNA: TGTGCCAGCAGTGAAGCGCGGGGACAGCGCAGAGACTATGGCTACACCTTC; CDR3 protein: CASSEARGQRRDYGYTF
D gene: TRBD2; clone size: many; J gene: TRBJ2-3; V gene: TRBV7-2; CDR3 DNA: TGTGCCAGCAGCCTCGGACTAGCTTCAGATACGCAGTATTTT; CDR3 protein: CASSLGLASDTQYF
D gene: TRBD2; clone size: many; J gene: TRBJ2-3; V gene: TRBV7-8; CDR3 DNA: TGTGCCAGCAGCGACAGACTAGCGCCTACAGATACGCAGTATTTT; CDR3 protein: CASSDRLAPTDTQYF
D gene: -; clone size: -; J gene: TRBJ1-5; V gene: TRBV4-1; CDR3 DNA: TGCGCCAGCAGCCAATTGGGCGGGCCGGGTCAGCCCCAGCATTTT; CDR3 protein: CASSQLGGPGQPQHF
D gene: -; clone size: -; J gene: TRBJ1-1; V gene: TRBV6-2/TRBV6-3; CDR3 DNA: TGTGCCAGCAGTTACTCGATGGCAGGGAGGACTGAAGCTTTCTTT; CDR3 protein: CASSYSMAGRTEAFF